One sample yielded the 6 T cell receptor beta chains listed below, sequenced in a study of regulatory T cells in long-lasting Graves disease. Time point specified: newly diagnosed GD, antithyroid drugs for less than 3 months. The TCR library was made from RNA that had been extracted from PBMCs in TRIzol. Libraries of TCR beta came from iRepertoire HTBI primers plus Arm-PCR of CDR3 regions. TCRdb reprocessed the multiplex PCR reads via MiXCR and lists one record per CDR3 protein. The table has some 600,000 distinct CDR3 sequences, roughly a sixth seen once. These data were likewise used in another study, on T cells in Graves' hyperthyroidism and ophthalmopathy.

The sequencing used peripheral blood mononuclear cells (PBMCs), collected at new diagnosis, from a patient treated with antithyroid drugs. These receptors were collected from a man between 18 and 29 years old with Graves disease.

V gene TRBV9 combines with J gene TRBJ1-2, with D hard to call. The CDR3 sequence is 13 residues long. Trimming removed 3 bases at V and 4 bases at J, with 10 bases between. Germline CDR1 and CDR2: SGDLS and YYNGEE. The DNA of the CDR3 is TGTGCCAGCAGCGCTGACGCCTTCTATGGCTACACCTTC. Its translation is CASSADAFYGYTF.

This clonotype showed up just once. DNA for the CDR3: TGTGCCAGCAGCCAATACGACAGGGGGCTGAGAGCTTTCTTT. Protein sequence: CASSQYDRGLRAFF. This rearrangement joins TRBV3-1 to TRBJ1-1, with 10 nucleotides matching TRBD1. The CDR3 is 14 amino acids. V was pared by 2 bases and J by 10 bases, with 7 bases of the junction left unmatched. Germline V CDR1 and CDR2: LGHDT, YNNKEL (reference sequence). The whole variable domain, remainder taken from reference TRBV3-1 and TRBJ1-1, is DTAVSQTPKYLVTQMGNDKSIKCEQNLGHDTMYWYKQDSKKFLKIMFSYNNKELIINETVPNRFSPKSPDKAHLNLHINSLELGDSAVYFCASSQYDRGLRAFFGQGTRLTVV.

The chain links TRBV24-1 to TRBJ2-7; TRBD1 matches 7 bases. The germline CDR1 and CDR2 sequences are KGHDR and SFDVKD. Losses at the gene ends were 11 bases for V and 1 base for J; bases not matched to a gene: 10. The CDR3 is 14 amino acids. CDR3 DNA: TGTGCCAACCCATACAGGGGCCATTCCTACGAGCAGTACTTC. This sequence encodes CANPYRGHSYEQYF.

This clonotype showed up just a few times. The rearrangement joins TRBV30 to TRBJ2-5; 7 bases match TRBD1. V dropped 4 bases and J dropped 5; count of bases not matched to a gene: 4. CDR1 and CDR2 from the germline V gene are GTSNPN and SVGIG (reference sequence). CDR3 length equals 12 residues. This CDR3 is CAWKGAAETQYF. Written as DNA, the CDR3 is TGTGCCTGGAAGGGGGCCGCGGAGACCCAGTACTTC.

This clonotype was picked up many times. The chain joins TRBV7-2 to TRBJ1-1; 10 bases are shared with TRBD1. The CDR3 spans 14 residues. After removal of 7 bases from V and 3 bases from J, the junction contained 5 bases not matched to a gene. Germline CDR1 is SGHTA and CDR2 is FQGNSA. CDR3 bases: TGTGCCAGCACTCGACAGGGGGCGTACACTGAAGCTTTCTTT. Translating it yields CASTRQGAYTEAFF.

At least ten counts were recorded for this clonotype. The chain joins TRBV25-1 to TRBJ2-5; possible D gene TRBD2, 7 bases. The germline V and J ends were trimmed by 10 bases and 5 bases, with 17 bases remaining between them. This CDR3 has 13 amino acids. Germline V gene sequence: CDR1 MGHDK, CDR2 SYGVNS. The CDR3 reads CATRGAGGETQYF. CDR3 nucleotides: TGTGCCACCCGGGGGGCAGGCGGCGAGACCCAGTACTTC.